This TCR beta chain was captured in a study of spatial heterogeneity in lung cancer. Study as a whole: Raw-read counts averaged over ten per unique TCR and UMI combination.

General study points: Counts of expanded intratumoral alpha and beta TCRs tracked tumor mutation counts.

This clonotype ranks as medium-sized. The antigen remains unidentified. Being off target in a library aimed at alpha chains, this beta chain has a size of little meaning. Time point reported: sample taken at primary tumor resection. From tumor, nontumor lung or frozen PBMC, whole RNA was taken unsorted for sequencing. Per the germline V gene, CDR1 is MDHEN and CDR2 is SYDVKM. V was trimmed by 7 bases and J by 0 bases, leaving 19 bases between them. The CDR3 totals 17 residues. A distinct unique molecular identifier was carried by each TCR cDNA molecule. TCRdb reanalysed the 5' RACE reads using MiXCR and keeps one entry per CDR3 protein. The data hold 7,800 or so distinct CDR3 sequences, with 8% to 10% observed a single time.

The receptor comes from a male donor with early-stage non-small cell lung cancer. The chain joins TRBV28 to TRBJ1-3; tentatively, D is TRBD1 (5 bases). The input for sequencing was lung tumor tissue, taken at surgery. CDR3 nucleotide sequence: TGTGCCAGCACCGGCCCCGAGGGGACCCTCTCTGGAAACACCATATATTTT. This translates into CASTGPEGTLSGNTIYF.